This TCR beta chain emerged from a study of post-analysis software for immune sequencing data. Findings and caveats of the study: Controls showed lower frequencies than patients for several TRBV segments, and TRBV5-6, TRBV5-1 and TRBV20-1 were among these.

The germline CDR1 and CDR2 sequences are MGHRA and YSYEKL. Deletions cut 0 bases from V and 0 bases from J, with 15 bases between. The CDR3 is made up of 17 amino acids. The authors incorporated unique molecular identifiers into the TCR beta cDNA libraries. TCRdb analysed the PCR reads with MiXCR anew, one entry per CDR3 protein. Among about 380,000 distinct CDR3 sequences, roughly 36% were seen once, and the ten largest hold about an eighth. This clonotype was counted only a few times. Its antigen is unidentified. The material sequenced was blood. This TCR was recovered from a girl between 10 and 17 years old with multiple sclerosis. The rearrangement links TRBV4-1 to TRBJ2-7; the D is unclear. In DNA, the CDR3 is TGCGCCAGCAGCCAAGATTTCGGAACGATGTCCTCCTACGAGCAGTACTTC. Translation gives CASSQDFGTMSSYEQYF.